This paragraph reports one T cell receptor (beta chain). This CDR3 has 15 amino acids. The germline CDR1 and CDR2 sequences are SEHNR and FQNEAQ (reference sequence). The J segment lost 1 base and the V segment lost 5 bases, leaving 2 bases of the junction unmatched. Some clones are missing from TCRdb's copy, which holds only in-frame ones; the method was immunoSEQ multiplex PCR. The sample contains tens of thousands of clones, about 83% of which appear only once. The sample is drawn from a study of blood T cell repertoires in COVID-19. The chain employs TRBV7-9 and TRBJ2-1; 10 positions agree with TRBD2. The TCR originated in a woman older than 75 with acute or convalescent COVID-19. Material: peripheral blood. This CDR3 is CASSELAGSYNEQFF. The CDR3 nucleotides read TGTGCCAGCAGCGAACTAGCGGGGTCCTACAATGAGCAGTTCTTC. Looking up the rest from reference TRBV7-9 and TRBJ2-1 gives the full variable domain: DTGVSQNPRHKITKRGQNVTFRCDPISEHNRLYWYRQTLGQGPEFLTYFQNEAQLEKSRLLSDRFSAERPKGSFSTLEIQRTEQGDSAMYLCASSELAGSYNEQFFGPGTRLTVL.